This is a list of T cell receptor beta chains from one sample in a study of vaccination and CD4 T cells after COVID-19. Via MiXCR, TCRdb re-called the PCR reads, giving one row per CDR3 protein. The table records under 25,000 distinct CDR3 sequences, about three fifths of them present only once. What these receptors recognize is not known. Input material: CD4+ T cells from blood, cultured in vitro. The receptors were sampled from a human donor who had recovered from COVID-19. The CDR3 runs from the conserved cysteine through the conserved F or W. A D gene is named only where the DNA matches it firmly. The listing skips clone size in some rows; elsewhere it reads once, few, many or a size class.

clone_size d_call j_call v_call cdr3_nt cdr3_aa
. . TRBJ1-1 TRBV14 TGTGCCAGCAGCCAGTCGAGGGACACTGAAGCTTTCTTT CASSQSRDTEAFF
few TRBD2 TRBJ2-5 TRBV11-3 TGTGCCAGCAGCCCCCGGAGGACTAGCGGGAGGAGGGAGGAGACCCAGTACTTC CASSPRRTSGRREETQYF
. . TRBJ2-3 TRBV7-3 TGTGCCAGCAGCTTAGAAGCCAGGAGTACAATCGGGGCAGATACGCAGTATTTT CASSLEARSTIGADTQYF
. TRBD1 TRBJ1-1 TRBV7-9 TGTGCCAGCAGGGAAGACAGGGGGCGCGGAATGAACACTGAAGCTTTCTTT CASREDRGRGMNTEAFF
. TRBD1 TRBJ2-5 TRBV11-3 TGTGCCAGCAGCGGGACAGGGGGCTTCACTGGGGAGACCCAGTACTTC CASSGTGGFTGETQYF
. . TRBJ2-7 TRBV5-1 TGCGCCAGCAGCCCTAGGGGCGGATCTTCCTACGAGCAGTACTTC CASSPRGGSSYEQYF
. . TRBJ2-5 TRBV19 TGTGCCAGTAGCACCGGGACACTTCAGGGGACCCAGTACTTC CASSTGTLQGTQYF
. . TRBJ2-4 TRBV20-1 TGCAGTGCTTGTGAGGGGCTAGCCAAAAACATTCAGTACTTC CSACEGLAKNIQYF
. . TRBJ1-6 TRBV14 TGTGCCAGCAGCCAAGATTTTGATGGGTGGTCAAATTCACCCCTCCACTTT CASSQDFDGWSNSPLHF
few . TRBJ2-3 TRBV27 TGTGCCAGTCACAGACCGGGGCACACAGATACGCAGTATTTT CASHRPGHTDTQYF
once TRBD1 TRBJ1-5 TRBV19 TGTGCCAGTAGTATGGGGACAGGGGTGGGTCAGCCCCAGCATTTT CASSMGTGVGQPQHF
few . TRBJ1-3 TRBV7-2 TGTGCCAGCAGGCGAGGGCCCGGAAACACCATATATTTT CASRRGPGNTIYF
. . TRBJ1-5 TRBV18 TGTGCCAGCTCGCGACAGAGTAAGAGCAATCAGCCCCAGCATTTT CASSRQSKSNQPQHF
. . TRBJ1-1 TRBV11-2 TGTGCCAGCAGCCAAATTTTCGGAGGGAACACTGAAGCTTTCTTT CASSQIFGGNTEAFF
. . TRBJ1-2 TRBV2 TGTGCCAGCGGTCGCGGGCAGGGAGAAGGTAGCTACACCTTC CASGRGQGEGSYTF
. TRBD1 TRBJ2-7 TRBV12-3/TRBV12-4 TGTGCCAGCAGTTTTACGGGGCAGGGGGCTTCCGAGCAGTACTTC CASSFTGQGASEQYF
medium-sized TRBD1 TRBJ2-7 TRBV24-1 TGTGCCACCAGTGCCCCGGGACAGGGTTTATCGGGGGAGCAGTACTTC CATSAPGQGLSGEQYF
. . TRBJ1-2 TRBV6-4 TGTGCCAGCAGTGACGGACAGAACTATGGCTACACCTTC CASSDGQNYGYTF
. . TRBJ1-1 TRBV10-2 TGCGCCAGCAGTGAGAACAGCCCGGGTTCCACTGAAGCTTTCTTT CASSENSPGSTEAFF
. . TRBJ1-1 TRBV2 TGTGCCAGCAGTGCTGGGGGCGAGGTCACTGAAGCTTTCTTT CASSAGGEVTEAFF
. . TRBJ2-3 TRBV24-1 TGTGCCACCAGTGATCTTTACGGCACAGATACGCAGTATTTT CATSDLYGTDTQYF
few . TRBJ2-3 TRBV7-2 TGTGCCAGCACTCAGCGGGTAACTAGCACAGATACGCAGTATTTT CASTQRVTSTDTQYF
. . TRBJ1-1 TRBV10-1 TGCGCCAGCAGTCCCTCGGGGCTTATCACTGAAGCTTTCTTT CASSPSGLITEAFF